This entry lists 13 T cell receptor beta chains sequenced from one sample in a study of T cells in Graves' hyperthyroidism and ophthalmopathy. The investigators amplified TCR beta CDR3 regions from RNA transcripts. Initially, a first-round RT-PCR of the TCR CDR3 employed the HTBI primer set. TCRdb re-called the multiplex PCR reads with MiXCR, one entry per CDR3 protein. The data show about 720,000 distinct CDR3 sequences, 16% seen once. Sequencing used blood. These receptor sequences come from a man between 18 and 35 years old with Graves' hyperthyroidism.

The chain employs TRBV7-2 and TRBJ2-1; TRBD2 agrees at 9 bases. The V gene end was trimmed by 2 bases and the J gene end by 5 bases; junction bases not matched to a gene: 19. CDR3 length: 20 residues. Germline CDR1 reads SGHTA; CDR2 reads FQGNSA. The CDR3 DNA reads TGTGCCAGCAGCTTAATTTCCACAGCCGTCACGGGACTAGCTCACAATGAGCAGTTCTTC. This encodes CASSLISTAVTGLAHNEQFF.

There are a few counts of this clonotype. The rearrangement joins TRBV20-1 to TRBJ2-7, with a possible D match to TRBD2 (5 bases). This CDR3 is built from 14 residues. V was trimmed by 2 bases and J by 0 bases, leaving 11 bases between them. The germline V gene encodes CDR1 DFQATT and CDR2 SNEGSKA (reference sequence). The CDR3 DNA follows: TGCAGTGCTAGAAATATCACTAGCTCCTACGAGCAGTACTTC. Encoded protein: CSARNITSSYEQYF.

At least ten counts were recorded for this clonotype. This chain links TRBV18 with TRBJ2-3, with 7 nucleotides matching TRBD1. Per germline, CDR1 KGHSH and CDR2 LQKENI. V lost 2 bases and J lost 3; bases outside the gene matches: 2. This CDR3 region has 14 residues. Here the CDR3 DNA reads TGTGCCAGCTCACCAACCAGGGGGACAGATACGCAGTATTTT. Amino acid sequence: CASSPTRGTDTQYF.

This clonotype showed up many times. The chain joins TRBV12-3 or TRBV12-4 to TRBJ2-3, with 11 bases identical to TRBD2. The CDR3 runs to 20 residues. The J segment lost 0 bases and the V segment lost 7 bases, leaving 18 bases of the junction unmatched. The CDR3 DNA reads as TGTGCCAGCACCATCACCACTAGCGGGAGAGTATCTCCTAGCACAGATACGCAGTATTTT. Translation gives CASTITTSGRVSPSTDTQYF.

This clonotype was observed a handful of times. This chain links TRBV19 with TRBJ2-7; D is possibly TRBD1 (6 bases). The CDR3 covers 12 residues. V was trimmed by 10 bases and J by 0 bases, leaving 10 bases between them. In germline, CDR1 is LNHDA, CDR2 SQIVND (reference sequence). CDR3 loop: CATQDSSYEQYF. Written as DNA, the CDR3 is TGTGCCACCCAGGACAGCTCCTACGAGCAGTACTTC.

This clonotype showed up many times. The chain combines TRBV5-1 with TRBJ2-7; 9 nucleotides line up with TRBD2. Germline V gene data show CDR1 as SGHRS and CDR2 as YFSETQ. The CDR3 has 15 amino acids. With V trimmed by 2 bases and J by 1 base, 4 bases remained unmatched. The CDR3 reads CASSLAGGASYEQYF. The CDR3 region has the DNA TGCGCCAGCAGCTTAGCGGGAGGTGCGTCCTACGAGCAGTACTTC.

J is TRBJ1-2 and V is TRBV6-2 or TRBV6-3, with 8 bases aligning to TRBD1. The CDR3 has 14 residues. Germline V gene sequence: CDR1 MNHEY, CDR2 SVGEGT. V trimming: 4 bases; J trimming: 6 bases; junction bases outside the gene matches: 7. CDR3 in amino acids: CASSSSRTGHGYTF. The CDR3 DNA reads TGTGCCAGCAGTTCCTCTAGGACAGGGCATGGCTACACCTTC.

This clonotype was detected a few times. The V and J genes are TRBV5-1 and TRBJ2-1; 12 nucleotides match TRBD1. The CDR3 contains 16 residues. CDR1 is SGHRS and CDR2 is YFSETQ in the germline V gene. The V gene end was trimmed by 4 bases and the J gene end by 7 bases; junction bases not matched to a gene: 9. The CDR3: CASSLRPGQGANEQFF. CDR3 DNA: TGCGCCAGCAGCCTACGCCCGGGACAGGGGGCGAATGAGCAGTTCTTC. The full variable domain, rest sourced from reference TRBV5-1 and TRBJ2-1, is KAGVTQTPRYLIKTRGQQVTLSCSPISGHRSVSWYQQTPGQGLQFLFEYFSETQRNKGNFPGRFSGRQFSNSRSEMNVSTLELGDSALYLCASSLRPGQGANEQFFGPGTRLTVL.

In its sample, this clonotype was seen a few times. The V call is TRBV6-1, the J call TRBJ2-7, with D possibly called TRBD1 or TRBD2 (5 bases each). V was clipped by 7 bases and J by 6 bases, with 16 bases between them. Germline loops: CDR1 MNHNS, CDR2 SASEGT. The CDR3 loop spans 13 amino acids. The CDR3 region has the DNA TGTGCCAGCACCCCTTCTGGGACGGCCGAGCAGTACTTC. Translation: CASTPSGTAEQYF.

This chain connects TRBV24-1 to TRBJ2-1; 10 nucleotides line up with TRBD1. The CDR3 contains 14 residues. From germline, CDR1 is KGHDR and CDR2 SFDVKD. J gave up 8 bases and V 4 bases, and 4 bases lay outside the gene matches. CDR3 residues: CATSESDRGHEQFF. DNA of the CDR3: TGTGCCACCAGTGAATCAGACAGGGGGCATGAGCAGTTCTTC.

This clonotype was counted many times. V and J are TRBV5-5 and TRBJ2-1, with D hard to call. The CDR3 runs to 14 residues. Looked up from germline, CDR1 is SGHKS and CDR2 is YYEKEE (reference sequence). Trimming left V 4 bases short and J 3 bases short, with 11 bases between. CDR3 residues: CASSPPNGYNEQFF. The CDR3, as DNA: TGTGCCAGCAGCCCCCCTAACGGCTACAATGAGCAGTTCTTC.

This clonotype appeared many times. The V and J genes are TRBV3-1 and TRBJ2-7; 11 positions match TRBD2. Per the germline V gene, CDR1 is LGHDT and CDR2 is YNNKEL (reference sequence). The CDR3 loop spans 15 amino acids. J gave up 3 bases and V 4 bases, and 5 bases lay outside the gene matches. CDR3 protein: CASSPLGTSGYEQYF. The CDR3 DNA follows: TGTGCCAGCAGCCCCCTAGGGACTAGCGGCTACGAGCAGTACTTC.

Of note for this clonotype: One end of the junction does not line up with germline, which may come from a read error. The chain couples TRBV7-9 to TRBJ2-1; D gene ambiguous. This CDR3 has 14 amino acids. Germline CDR1 SEHNR, CDR2 FQNEAQ (reference sequence). As DNA, the CDR3 is TGTGCCAGCGGCTTTCGGAGCAACAACAATGAGCAGTTCTTC. This codes for CASGFRSNNNEQFF.